This TCR beta chain was identified during a study of shared clonotypes between healthy human individuals. Study findings and constraints: Researchers sampled only blood; tissue repertoires likely differ.

On this clone itself: Its antigen remains unknown.

Profiling relied on immunoSEQ multiplex PCR, and the TCRdb table lists in-frame clones only, not all of them. The data show 1.5 million to 2.5 million clones, about 94% seen once. CD45RO-negative CD8 cells positively selected for CCR7 made up the naive population, which excluded terminally differentiated effector memory CD45RA+ cells. The CDR3 runs 14 residues. V lost 5 bases and J 0 bases, leaving 10 bases between the germline ends. The germline CDR1 and CDR2 sequences are MNHEY and SVGAGI. The receptor comes from a man between 18 and 35 years old in good health. Sequencing was done on a sample of naive CD8+ T cells sorted from blood. The chain uses TRBV6-5 and TRBJ1-1, with no clear D. This CDR3 reads CASSPGSLNTEAFF. In DNA, the CDR3 is TGTGCCAGCAGTCCAGGCAGTCTGAACACTGAAGCTTTCTTT.